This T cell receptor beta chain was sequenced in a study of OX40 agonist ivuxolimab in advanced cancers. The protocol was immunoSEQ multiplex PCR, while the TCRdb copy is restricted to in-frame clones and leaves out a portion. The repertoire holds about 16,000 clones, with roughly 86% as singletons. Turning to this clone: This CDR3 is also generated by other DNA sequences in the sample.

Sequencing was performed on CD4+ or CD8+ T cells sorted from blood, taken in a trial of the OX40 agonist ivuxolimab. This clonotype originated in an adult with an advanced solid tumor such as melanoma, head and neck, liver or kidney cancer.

The CDR3 protein is CASSVGGDYGYTF. The CDR3 region has the DNA TGTGCCAGCAGCGTAGGTGGGGACTATGGCTACACCTTC. The genes are TRBV9 and TRBJ1-2; D remains unclear. The germline V and J ends were trimmed by 0 bases and 3 bases, with 6 bases remaining between them. The CDR3 has 13 residues. CDR1 is SGDLS and CDR2 is YYNGEE in the germline V gene.